A single sample is the source of the 5 T cell receptor beta chains below, sequenced in a study of T cells in Graves' hyperthyroidism and ophthalmopathy. It was RNA transcripts that yielded the amplified TCR beta CDR3 regions. The TCR CDR3 was amplified in a first-round RT-PCR using the HTBI primer set. A single record per CDR3 protein comes from TCRdb applying MiXCR to the multiplex PCR reads. The repertoire holds a few hundred thousand distinct CDR3 sequences, with around 21% as singletons. The material sequenced was blood. These receptors were obtained from a man aged 18 to 35 with Graves' hyperthyroidism.

This clonotype was recorded many times. This chain joins TRBV28 and TRBJ1-5; no reliable D call. Germline V gene data show CDR1 as MDHEN and CDR2 as SYDVKM. V was shortened by 6 bases and J by 4 bases, with 10 bases between the two germline ends. The CDR3 loop spans 13 amino acids. The CDR3 region is CASREHGNQPQHF. The CDR3 nucleotides read TGTGCCAGCAGGGAACACGGAAATCAGCCCCAGCATTTT.

In its sample, this clonotype was seen many times. The rearrangement joins TRBV6-1 to TRBJ1-3, with D perhaps TRBD1 (6 bases). The germline V and J ends were trimmed by 6 bases and 1 base, with 10 bases remaining between them. This CDR3 is 14 amino acids long. The germline gives CDR1 MNHNS, CDR2 SASEGT. This CDR3 is CASSRGLSGNTIYF. For the CDR3, the DNA is TGTGCCAGCAGCAGGGGCTTATCTGGAAACACCATATATTTT.

This sequence joins TRBV29-1 and TRBJ2-7; possibly TRBD1 for D (5 bases). The V end was cut by 7 bases, the J end by 0 bases, with 7 bases between. The CDR3 has 11 amino acids. Germline assignment: CDR1 SQVTM and CDR2 ANQGSEA. The CDR3 nucleotides read TGCAGCGGGGGCAACTCCTACGAGCAGTACTTC. Protein sequence: CSGGNSYEQYF.

At least ten counts were recorded for this clonotype. The rearrangement uses TRBV14 and TRBJ1-2, with TRBD1 matching over 10 bases. CDR3 length: 15 residues. Germline assignment: CDR1 SGHDN and CDR2 FVKESK. V shed 1 base, J shed 4 bases, and the junction held 3 bases outside the gene matches. The CDR3 region has the DNA TGTGCCAGCAGCCAAGCCGGGACAGGGGTCTATGGCTACACCTTC. Translated: CASSQAGTGVYGYTF.

The chain combines TRBV28 with TRBJ1-1, with a tentative D call TRBD1 (5 bases). This CDR3 is 15 amino acids long. Germline lookup yields CDR1 MDHEN and CDR2 SYDVKM. Trimming took off 4 bases at V and 0 bases at J, with 12 bases between the two ends. The CDR3, as DNA: TGTGCCAGCAGTTCGCCTGGGGGGGTGAACACTGAAGCTTTCTTT. This codes for CASSSPGGVNTEAFF.